The 21 T cell receptor beta chains below were found in one sample sequenced in a study of human T cells and chemical hapten exposure. Each CDR3 protein is one row after TCRdb ran MiXCR on the RACE reads. The sample holds about 55,000 distinct CDR3 sequences, about 9.9% seen once. Time point meaning: patch test 2, 6 weeks after DPC sensitization. Treatment noted: therapeutic diphenylcyclopropenone sensitization with weekly scalp DPC. Material: whole blood, obtained in connection with sensitization to the hapten diphenylcyclopropenone (DPC). Every receptor here comes from a woman in her 50s with alopecia areata. Some clones in this sample may be carry-over from other donors' samples.

This rearrangement joins TRBV20-1 to TRBJ2-7, with 7 bases that match TRBD1. Trimming took 6 bases from V and 0 from J; bases not matched to a gene: 5. The CDR3 contains 13 residues. CDR1 is DFQATT and CDR2 is SNEGSKA in the germline V gene (reference sequence). This CDR3 is CSAPTGTSYEQYF. The CDR3 nucleotides read TGCAGTGCACCGACAGGGACCTCCTACGAGCAGTACTTC.

The rearrangement links TRBV4-1 to TRBJ1-1, with TRBD1 identical over 7 bases. CDR1 is MGHRA, CDR2 YSYEKL, per germline. The J segment lost 6 bases and the V segment lost 6 bases, leaving 10 bases of the junction unmatched. The CDR3 extends over 14 amino acids. The CDR3 DNA is TGCGCCAGCAGACCCGACAGGGATGGACCTGAAGCTTTCTTT. It encodes CASRPDRDGPEAFF.

This clonotype was found many times. The V call is TRBV12-3 or TRBV12-4, the J call TRBJ1-2, with D tentatively TRBD1 (5 bases). CDR3 length: 14 amino acids. Trimming removed 1 base from V and 8 bases from J, with 14 bases in between. CDR3 DNA sequence: TGTGCCAGCAGTTTAGAACTGGGGGTGAAGGGCTACACCTTC. Its translation is CASSLELGVKGYTF.

This clonotype appeared many times. The rearrangement joins TRBV18 to TRBJ2-7; 7 bases fit TRBD1. The ends lost 6 bases at V and 2 bases at J; junction bases unmatched: 10. CDR1 and CDR2 (germline): KGHSH, LQKENI. This CDR3 spans 15 amino acids. CDR3 nucleotide sequence: TGTGCCAGCTCCCTGAGGACAGGAGAGGCCTACGAGCAGTACTTC. It specifies CASSLRTGEAYEQYF.

The chain uses TRBV12-3 or TRBV12-4 and TRBJ1-3; no reliable D call. The CDR3 spans 13 residues. Trimming left V 6 bases short and J 0 bases short, with 6 bases between. DNA of the CDR3: TGTGCCAGCAGCACCGACTCTGGAAACACCATATATTTT. As protein: CASSTDSGNTIYF.

This clonotype was counted at least ten times. The V call is TRBV9, the J call TRBJ1-1, with 10 bases that match TRBD1. CDR3 length: 14 residues. The germline V gene has CDR1 SGDLS and CDR2 YYNGEE. Trimming removed 5 bases from V and 4 bases from J; junction bases left unmatched: 5. CDR3 bases: TGTGCCAGCAGGGGGGACAGGGGAGGCACTGAAGCTTTCTTT. Translated, it gives CASRGDRGGTEAFF.

The rearrangement joins TRBV2 to TRBJ2-1; 7 positions agree with TRBD2. Trimming took 9 bases from V and 8 from J; bases not matched to a gene: 13. Germline lookup yields CDR1 SNHLY and CDR2 FYNNEI. This CDR3 has 14 residues. CDR3 nucleotides: TGTGCCAGTGAAGCTAGCGGTTACCGGGATGAGCAGTTCTTC. Translating gives CASEASGYRDEQFF.

This clonotype turned up a few times. V is TRBV5-6 and J is TRBJ1-2; D unclear. Germline-derived CDR1 and CDR2 are SGHDT and YYEEEE. The CDR3 is 13 amino acids. V was pared by 1 base and J by 2 bases, with 6 bases between. For the CDR3, the DNA is TGTGCCAGCAGCTTGCGCCAGAACTATGGCTACACCTTC. Protein product: CASSLRQNYGYTF.

This clonotype was picked up many times. The CDR3 spells CASSPDGSNYGYTF. CDR3 nucleotides: TGTGCCAGCAGCCCCGACGGCAGCAACTATGGCTACACCTTC. This chain connects TRBV6-4 to TRBJ1-2; no clear D. The CDR3 runs 14 residues. The V gene's germline CDR1 is MRHNA and CDR2 SNTAGT. Between the trimmed V and J ends, which lost 6 bases and 2 bases, there was a span of 13 bases.

This clonotype was recorded at least ten times. The chain couples TRBV27 to TRBJ1-1; D gene ambiguous. Deletions cut 2 bases from V and 1 base from J, with 8 bases between. Germline loops: CDR1 MNHEY, CDR2 SMNVEV (reference sequence). This CDR3 region has 14 residues. CDR3 in amino acids: CASSLRSTNTEAFF. The CDR3, as DNA: TGTGCCAGCAGTTTACGTAGTACGAACACTGAAGCTTTCTTT.

This clonotype was recorded at least ten times. This rearrangement joins TRBV9 to TRBJ1-1; D gene ambiguous. Trimming stripped 3 bases from V and 4 bases from J, with 13 bases between. Per the germline V gene, CDR1 is SGDLS and CDR2 is YYNGEE. The CDR3 is 14 amino acids. The CDR3 sequence is CASSEQQAGTEAFF. CDR3 nucleotides: TGTGCCAGCAGCGAACAGCAGGCGGGCACTGAAGCTTTCTTT. The full variable domain, in which reference TRBV9 and TRBJ1-1 provide the parts outside the CDR3, is DSGVTQTPKHLITATGQRVTLRCSPRSGDLSVYWYQQSLDQGLQFLIQYYNGEERAKGNILERFSAQQFPDLHSELNLSSLELGDSALYFCASSEQQAGTEAFFGQGTRLTVV.

The chain joins TRBV12-2 to TRBJ2-3; the D call of TRBD2 is as the table states it, not checked on the DNA. TRBV12-2 is classified as a pseudogene. The CDR3 runs 17 residues. CDR3 amino acids: CASRLTLLAGVTDTQYF. In nucleotides, the CDR3 is TGTGCAAGTCGCTTAACCCTACTAGCGGGAGTAACAGATACGCAGTATTTT.

The genes are TRBV10-2 and TRBJ1-1; tentatively, D is TRBD1 (6 bases). The CDR3 extends over 14 amino acids. With 2 bases removed from V and 5 bases from J, the gap between germline ends came to 12 bases. Per the germline V gene, CDR1 is WSHSY and CDR2 is SAAADI. The CDR3, as DNA: TGCGCCAGCAGTGAGGGAGGGGGAAATACTGAAGCTTTCTTT. It specifies CASSEGGGNTEAFF.

The rearrangement links TRBV11-2 to TRBJ2-5, with no clear D. CDR1 SGHAT and CDR2 FQNNGV come from the germline V gene. Trimming shortened V by 8 bases and J by 4 bases, and 8 bases separated the two germline ends. This CDR3 is 11 amino acids long. The CDR3 spells CASEEGETQYF. Written as DNA, the CDR3 is TGTGCCAGCGAGGAAGGAGAGACCCAGTACTTC.

The CDR3 sequence: CASRPDRVEGEQFF. The CDR3 bases are TGTGCCAGCAGACCCGACAGGGTGGAAGGTGAGCAGTTCTTC. The J gene is TRBJ2-1, the V gene TRBV12-3 or TRBV12-4; 7 nucleotides agree with TRBD1. The J segment lost 9 bases and the V segment lost 6 bases, leaving 11 bases of the junction unmatched. CDR3 size: 14 residues.

The J gene is TRBJ1-6, the V gene TRBV28; no reliable D call. Germline CDR1 and CDR2: MDHEN and SYDVKM. V lost 3 bases and J lost 10, with 7 bases in between. The CDR3 is 12 residues long. CDR3 sequence: CASSFTKSPLHF. The CDR3 DNA follows: TGTGCCAGCAGTTTCACAAAATCACCCCTCCACTTT.

J is TRBJ1-2 and V is TRBV7-9; tentatively, D is TRBD1 (6 bases). Trimming removed 5 bases from V and 6 bases from J, with 19 bases in between. The CDR3 length is 15 residues. The germline V gene has CDR1 SEHNR and CDR2 FQNEAQ (reference sequence). This CDR3 is CASSDTGRGSHGYTF. The CDR3 nucleotides are TGTGCCAGCAGCGACACCGGCAGGGGATCCCATGGCTACACCTTC. Looking up the rest from reference TRBV7-9 and TRBJ1-2 gives the full variable domain: DTGVSQNPRHKITKRGQNVTFRCDPISEHNRLYWYRQTLGQGPEFLTYFQNEAQLEKSRLLSDRFSAERPKGSFSTLEIQRTEQGDSAMYLCASSDTGRGSHGYTFGSGTRLTVV.

This clonotype was picked up many times. As DNA, the CDR3 is TGTGCCATCCCCGGGACAGGCCCCGTGGGCAATCAGCCCCAGCATTTT. It encodes CAIPGTGPVGNQPQHF. This rearrangement joins TRBV10-3 to TRBJ1-5, with 8 bases that match TRBD1. V lost 8 bases to trimming and J lost 2 bases; unmatched junction nucleotides: 11. Germline-derived CDR1 and CDR2 are ENHRY and SYGVKD. The CDR3 spans 16 residues.

This clonotype was counted only a few times. The J gene is TRBJ2-2, the V gene TRBV6-5; 8 nucleotides line up with TRBD2. CDR1 MNHEY and CDR2 SVGAGI come from the germline V gene. CDR3 length equals 13 residues. Germline trimming cut 10 bases from V and 6 bases from J; bases unmatched to any gene: 7. CDR3 coding DNA: TGTGCCACTCGCCGGGGGGGTCCCGGGGAGCTGTTTTTT. Translated: CATRRGGPGELFF.

This clonotype has a handful of counts. The chain uses TRBV7-6 and TRBJ1-4; maybe TRBD1 (6 bases). The V gene lost 3 bases and the J gene lost 8 bases, with 16 bases spanning the gap. Germline assignment: CDR1 SGHVS and CDR2 FNYEAQ. There are 15 residues in the CDR3. The DNA for the CDR3 is TGTGCCAGCAGCTTTTCTTCAGGGGCCGGGGAAAAACTGTTTTTT. Protein sequence: CASSFSSGAGEKLFF.

This clonotype was counted ten times or more. The chain employs TRBV7-9 and TRBJ1-5; D unresolved. There are 13 residues in the CDR3. Germline lookup yields CDR1 SEHNR and CDR2 FQNEAQ (reference sequence). V dropped 1 base and J dropped 7 bases, with 8 bases sitting between them. CDR3 loop: CASSLEVGQPQHF. The CDR3 DNA reads TGTGCCAGCAGCTTAGAAGTAGGACAGCCCCAGCATTTT.